This T cell receptor (beta chain) was identified during a study of blood T cell repertoires in COVID-19. This clone occurred a few times. During active infection, Seattle patients enrolled and were then monitored through disease. The CDR3 is 18 amino acids. Trimming at V came to 5 bases and at J to 1 base, leaving 15 bases not matched to a gene. The germline V gene has CDR1 MNHNY and CDR2 SVGAGI (reference sequence). In the original analysis: Estimated nucleated cell counts came from reference gene primer amplification. Sequencing was performed with immunoSEQ multiplex PCR; in TCRdb, only in-frame clones are kept and a portion is missing. D and trimming were read from the DNA, whereas the V and J calls and clone size are those reported in that table. The data contain 200,000 to 250,000 clones, around 83% of them singletons.

This TCR came from a woman aged 80 or over with COVID-19, enrolled during active disease. What was sequenced was peripheral blood. The J gene is TRBJ1-1, the V gene TRBV6-6; 8 nucleotides align to TRBD1. The CDR3 DNA sequence: TGTGCCAGCAGTCTAGGACAGGGCGATACCCTTGGGAACACTGAAGCTTTCTTT. It translates to CASSLGQGDTLGNTEAFF.